The next 21 T cell receptor beta chains were all read from a single sample in a study of blood T cell repertoires in COVID-19. Sequencing used immunoSEQ multiplex PCR; TCRdb keeps in-frame clones, though not all of them. This sample has 330,000 or so clones, with over 80% found just once. Material: peripheral blood. The receptors shown here come from a man aged 25 to 45 with COVID-19, enrolled during active disease.

The chain employs TRBV5-6 and TRBJ1-1, with 12 bases lining up with TRBD1. V trimming: 4 bases; J trimming: 8 bases; junction bases outside the gene matches: 12. The CDR3 runs to 16 residues. CDR1 is SGHDT and CDR2 is YYEEEE in the germline V gene. Written as DNA, the CDR3 is TGTGCCAGCAGCCCGTGGCCGGGACAGGGGGCTCCCGAAGCTTTCTTT. It translates to CASSPWPGQGAPEAFF.

The V gene is TRBV19, the J gene TRBJ1-2; possibly TRBD1 for D (5 bases). Germline-derived CDR1 and CDR2 are LNHDA and SQIVND (reference sequence). Trimming cost V 7 bases and J 6 bases, with 9 bases left between them. The length of the CDR3 is 11 residues. In DNA, the CDR3 is TGTGCCAGTACGCAGGGTGATGGCTACACCTTC. Its protein is CASTQGDGYTF.

V and J are TRBV24-1 and TRBJ1-5; 7 bases map to TRBD1. After removal of 0 bases from V and 1 base from J, the junction contained 2 bases not matched to a gene. Germline assignment: CDR1 KGHDR and CDR2 SFDVKD. The CDR3 contains 16 residues. The CDR3 DNA sequence: TGTGCCACCAGTGATTTGAAGGGGGCAAGCAATCAGCCCCAGCATTTT. Protein sequence: CATSDLKGASNQPQHF.

V usage is TRBV11-2 and J usage is TRBJ1-1; 8 positions agree with TRBD1. The CDR3 contains 20 residues. Germline CDR1 reads SGHAT; CDR2 reads FQNNGV. V shed 0 bases and J 4 bases; nucleotides not matched to a gene: 19. CDR3 amino acids: CASSLDSLGRGQYWSTEAFF. The CDR3 coding sequence is TGTGCCAGCAGCTTAGATAGCCTGGGCAGGGGGCAATATTGGAGCACTGAAGCTTTCTTT. The whole variable domain, remainder taken from reference TRBV11-2 and TRBJ1-1, is EAGVAQSPRYKIIEKRQSVAFWCNPISGHATLYWYQQILGQGPKLLIQFQNNGVVDDSQLPKDRFSAERLKGVDSTLKIQPAKLEDSAVYLCASSLDSLGRGQYWSTEAFFGQGTRLTVV.

The chain uses TRBV21-1 and TRBJ2-3; the table's D call, TRBD2, was not checked against the DNA. TRBV21-1 corresponds to a pseudogene. This CDR3 contains 16 residues. In DNA, the CDR3 is TGTGCCAGCTCAACTTCTCTAGCGGGGGGCACAGATACGCAGTATTTT. It codes for CASSTSLAGGTDTQYF.

This chain connects TRBV12-5 to TRBJ2-7; 9 bases match TRBD1. Germline-derived CDR1 and CDR2 are LGHNT and FRNRAP. This CDR3 spans 16 amino acids. V gave up 4 bases and J gave up 1 base; unmatched junction bases: 8. The chain's CDR3 is CASGWRDREGSYEQYF. The CDR3 DNA follows: TGTGCTAGTGGTTGGCGGGACAGGGAGGGTTCCTACGAGCAGTACTTC.

The rearrangement links TRBV6-5 to TRBJ1-6, with a possible D match to TRBD1 (6 bases). Germline V gene sequence: CDR1 MNHEY, CDR2 SVGAGI. Trimming stripped 2 bases from V and 9 bases from J, with 14 bases between. The CDR3 loop spans 15 amino acids. CDR3 residues: CASSYAGGWGSPLHF. The DNA of the CDR3 is TGTGCCAGCAGTTACGCGGGGGGCTGGGGTTCACCCCTCCACTTT.

V gene TRBV7-2 combines with J gene TRBJ2-6, with 7 bases identical to TRBD2. This CDR3 spans 18 amino acids. The germline gives CDR1 SGHTA, CDR2 FQGNSA. V lost 5 bases and J lost 0; bases outside the gene matches: 10. The chain's CDR3 is CASSPARAGLSGANVLTF. CDR3 coding DNA: TGTGCCAGCAGCCCAGCTAGAGCGGGGCTCTCTGGGGCCAACGTCCTGACTTTC. The full variable domain, with the rest looked up from reference TRBV7-2 and TRBJ2-6, is GAGVSQSPSNKVTEKGKDVELRCDPISGHTALYWYRQSLGQGLEFLIYFQGNSAPDKSGLPSDRFSAERTGGSVSTLTIQRTQQEDSAVYLCASSPARAGLSGANVLTFGAGSRLTVL.

The chain carries TRBV29-1 and TRBJ2-7; D perhaps matches TRBD1 (5 bases). This CDR3 has 12 amino acids. Per the germline V gene, CDR1 is SQVTM and CDR2 is ANQGSEA. In DNA, the CDR3 is TGCGCTGGGGCCCTAAACTCCTACGAGCAGTACTTC. This sequence encodes CAGALNSYEQYF.

The genes are TRBV11-1 and TRBJ2-2; D unclear. The germline gives CDR1 SGHAT, CDR2 FQDESV (reference sequence). The CDR3 covers 15 residues. The V gene lost 5 bases and the J gene lost 1 base, with 11 bases spanning the gap. This CDR3 is CASSPFQENTGELFF. The CDR3 DNA reads TGTGCCAGCAGCCCATTCCAGGAGAACACCGGGGAGCTGTTTTTT.

The chain carries TRBV11-2 and TRBJ1-2, with D maybe TRBD1 (5 bases). CDR1 and CDR2 (germline): SGHAT, FQNNGV. V lost 5 bases and J 8 bases, leaving 24 bases between the germline ends. The CDR3 contains 16 residues. The CDR3 here is CASSPPPGKSLGGYTF. CDR3 bases: TGTGCCAGCAGCCCGCCGCCAGGGAAAAGTTTGGGGGGCTACACCTTC.

This clone was seen a handful of times. V is TRBV19 and J is TRBJ1-5; 7 bases agree with TRBD1. The germline gives CDR1 LNHDA, CDR2 SQIVND (reference sequence). This CDR3 contains 15 residues. The V gene end was trimmed by 7 bases and the J gene end by 2 bases; junction bases not matched to a gene: 8. The CDR3 sequence: CASMDQGGGNQPQHF. The CDR3 nucleotides are TGTGCCAGTATGGATCAGGGGGGCGGCAATCAGCCCCAGCATTTT. The entire variable domain, with the rest obtained from reference TRBV19 and TRBJ1-5, is as follows: DGGITQSPKYLFRKEGQNVTLSCEQNLNHDAMYWYRQDPGQGLRLIYYSQIVNDFQKGDIAEGYSVSREKKESFPLTVTSAQKNPTAFYLCASMDQGGGNQPQHFGDGTRLSIL.

This clone was seen a few times. This sequence joins TRBV3-1 (or the pseudogene TRBV3-2) and TRBJ2-7; 7 bases align to TRBD1. The V gene end was trimmed by 4 bases and the J gene end by 2 bases; junction bases not matched to a gene: 8. The germline V gene encodes CDR1 LGHDT and CDR2 YNNKEL (reference sequence). The CDR3 has 15 residues. DNA for the CDR3: TGTGCCAGCAGCCGATCCGGGACAGATCCCTACGAGCAGTACTTC. Amino acids: CASSRSGTDPYEQYF.

The V call is TRBV9, the J call TRBJ1-3, with 7 positions matching TRBD1. The CDR3 spans 15 residues. Germline-derived CDR1 and CDR2 are SGDLS and YYNGEE. V shed 8 bases and J 0 bases; nucleotides not matched to a gene: 8. The CDR3 loop is CASSTGVLSGNTIYF. The CDR3 DNA reads TGTGCCAGTTCAACAGGGGTGCTCTCTGGAAACACCATATATTTT.

The J gene is TRBJ2-7, the V gene TRBV7-6, with D perhaps TRBD2 (7 bases). V dropped 0 bases and J dropped 6 bases, with 18 bases sitting between them. CDR1 SGHVS and CDR2 FNYEAQ come from the germline V gene. This CDR3 has 16 residues. CDR3 sequence (DNA): TGTGCCAGCAGCTTAGCGCGGGGCGGGGGCGCGGGCGAGCAGTACTTC. Translated, it gives CASSLARGGGAGEQYF.

V gene TRBV25-1 combines with J gene TRBJ2-1; possible D gene TRBD2, 5 bases. The V end was cut by 3 bases, the J end by 0 bases, with 9 bases between. The CDR3 is made up of 15 amino acids. CDR1 is MGHDK and CDR2 is SYGVNS in the germline V gene. CDR3 DNA: TGTGCCAGCAGTGATCTTACTAGCTCCTACAATGAGCAGTTCTTC. Protein sequence: CASSDLTSSYNEQFF.

The rearrangement uses TRBV10-2 and TRBJ2-5; D possibly corresponds to TRBD1 (5 bases). The CDR3 covers 16 residues. With 2 bases removed from V and 1 base from J, the gap between germline ends came to 14 bases. Germline CDR1 WSHSY, CDR2 SAAADI. CDR3 residues: CASSEGVGPIQETQYF. DNA of the CDR3: TGCGCCAGCAGTGAGGGGGTGGGGCCTATCCAAGAGACCCAGTACTTC.

The rearrangement joins TRBV19 to TRBJ2-7; the match to TRBD1 covers 8 bases. Losses at the gene ends were 6 bases for V and 0 bases for J; bases not matched to a gene: 4. The CDR3 consists of 14 residues. CDR1 is LNHDA and CDR2 is SQIVND in the germline V gene (reference sequence). The CDR3 nucleotides are TGTGCCAGTAGAGGGACAGGAAGCTCCTACGAGCAGTACTTC. Translated, it gives CASRGTGSSYEQYF.

This chain uses TRBV12-3 or TRBV12-4 with TRBJ2-7, with D tentatively TRBD2 (5 bases). This CDR3 contains 12 residues. Trimming cost V 6 bases and J 2 bases, with 8 bases left between them. CDR3 nucleotide sequence: TGTGCCAGCAGGCCCGGGGCCTACGAGCAGTACTTC. Translation: CASRPGAYEQYF.

The table lists this clone with a count of one. The chain links TRBV19 to TRBJ1-2; TRBD1 matches 10 bases. Germline loops: CDR1 LNHDA, CDR2 SQIVND (reference sequence). The length of the CDR3 is 14 residues. J was trimmed by 8 bases and V by 1 base; bases with no gene match: 4. Written as DNA, the CDR3 is TGTGCCAGTAGTATAGCTGGACAGGGGGACGGCTACACCTTC. It encodes CASSIAGQGDGYTF.

This chain connects TRBV5-6 to TRBJ2-3; the match to TRBD1 covers 10 bases. J gave up 2 bases and V 0 bases, and 9 bases lay outside the gene matches. Germline V lookup: CDR1 SGHDT, CDR2 YYEEEE. CDR3 size: 18 residues. CDR3 nucleotide sequence: TGTGCCAGCAGCTTGGGGGACAGGGGTCTTGGAGACACAGATACGCAGTATTTT. As protein: CASSLGDRGLGDTDTQYF.